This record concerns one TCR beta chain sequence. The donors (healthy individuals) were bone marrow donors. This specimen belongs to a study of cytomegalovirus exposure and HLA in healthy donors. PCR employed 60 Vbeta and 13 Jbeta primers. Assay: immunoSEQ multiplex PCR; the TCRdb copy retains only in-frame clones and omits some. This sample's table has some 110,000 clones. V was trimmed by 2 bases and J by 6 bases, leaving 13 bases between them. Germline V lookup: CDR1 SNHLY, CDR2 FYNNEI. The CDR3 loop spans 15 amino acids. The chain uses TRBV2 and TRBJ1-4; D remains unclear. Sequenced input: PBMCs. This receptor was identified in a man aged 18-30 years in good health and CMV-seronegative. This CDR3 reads CASSESSGNHEKLFF. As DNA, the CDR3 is TGTGCCAGCAGTGAAAGCTCGGGGAATCATGAAAAACTGTTTTTT.